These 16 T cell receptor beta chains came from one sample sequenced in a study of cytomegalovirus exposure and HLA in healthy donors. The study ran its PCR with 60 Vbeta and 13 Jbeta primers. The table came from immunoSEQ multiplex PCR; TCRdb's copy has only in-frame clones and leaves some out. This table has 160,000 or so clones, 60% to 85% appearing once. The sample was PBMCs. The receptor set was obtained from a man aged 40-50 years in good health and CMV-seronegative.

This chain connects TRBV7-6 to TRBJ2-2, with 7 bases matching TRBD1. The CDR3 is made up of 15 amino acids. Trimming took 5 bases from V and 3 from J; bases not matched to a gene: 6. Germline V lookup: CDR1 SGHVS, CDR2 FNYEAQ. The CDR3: CASSQMTGYTGELFF. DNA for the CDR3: TGTGCCAGCAGCCAAATGACAGGGTACACCGGGGAGCTGTTTTTT.

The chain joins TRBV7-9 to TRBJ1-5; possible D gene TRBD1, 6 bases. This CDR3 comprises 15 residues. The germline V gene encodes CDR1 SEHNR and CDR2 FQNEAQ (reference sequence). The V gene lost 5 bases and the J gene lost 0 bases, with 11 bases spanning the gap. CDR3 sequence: CASSPWTDSNQPQHF. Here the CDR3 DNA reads TGTGCCAGCAGCCCCTGGACAGATAGCAATCAGCCCCAGCATTTT.

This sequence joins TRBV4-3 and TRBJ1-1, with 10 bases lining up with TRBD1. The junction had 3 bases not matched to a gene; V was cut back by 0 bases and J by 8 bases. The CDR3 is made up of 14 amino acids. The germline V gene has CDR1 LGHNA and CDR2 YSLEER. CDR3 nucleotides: TGCGCCAGCAGCCAAGATGGGACAGGGGAAGAAGCTTTCTTT. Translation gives CASSQDGTGEEAFF.

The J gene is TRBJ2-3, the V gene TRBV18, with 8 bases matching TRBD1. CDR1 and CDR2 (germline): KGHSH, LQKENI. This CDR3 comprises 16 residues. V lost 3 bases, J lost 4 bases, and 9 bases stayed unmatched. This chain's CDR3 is CASSPAMDRVPDTQYF. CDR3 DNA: TGTGCCAGCTCACCGGCGATGGACAGGGTCCCAGATACGCAGTATTTT.

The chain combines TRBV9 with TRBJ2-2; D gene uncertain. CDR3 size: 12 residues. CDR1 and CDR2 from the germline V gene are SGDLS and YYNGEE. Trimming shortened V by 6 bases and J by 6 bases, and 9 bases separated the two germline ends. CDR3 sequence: CASTKTAGELFF. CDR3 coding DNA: TGTGCCAGCACCAAAACAGCCGGGGAGCTGTTTTTT. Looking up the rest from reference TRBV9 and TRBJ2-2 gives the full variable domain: DSGVTQTPKHLITATGQRVTLRCSPRSGDLSVYWYQQSLDQGLQFLIQYYNGEERAKGNILERFSAQQFPDLHSELNLSSLELGDSALYFCASTKTAGELFFGEGSRLTVL.

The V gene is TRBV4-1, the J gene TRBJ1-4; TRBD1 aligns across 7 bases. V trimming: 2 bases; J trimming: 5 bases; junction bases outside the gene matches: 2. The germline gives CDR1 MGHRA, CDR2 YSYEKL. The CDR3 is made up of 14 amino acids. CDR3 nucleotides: TGCGCCAGCAGCCAACAACAGGGGAATGAAAAACTGTTTTTT. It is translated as CASSQQQGNEKLFF.

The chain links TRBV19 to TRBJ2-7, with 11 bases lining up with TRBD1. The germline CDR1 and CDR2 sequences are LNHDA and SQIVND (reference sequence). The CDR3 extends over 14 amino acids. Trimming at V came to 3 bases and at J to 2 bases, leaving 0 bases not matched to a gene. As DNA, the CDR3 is TGTGCCAGTAGTATGGACAGGGGGCCCTACGAGCAGTACTTC. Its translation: CASSMDRGPYEQYF. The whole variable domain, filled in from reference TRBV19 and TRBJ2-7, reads DGGITQSPKYLFRKEGQNVTLSCEQNLNHDAMYWYRQDPGQGLRLIYYSQIVNDFQKGDIAEGYSVSREKKESFPLTVTSAQKNPTAFYLCASSMDRGPYEQYFGPGTRLTVT.

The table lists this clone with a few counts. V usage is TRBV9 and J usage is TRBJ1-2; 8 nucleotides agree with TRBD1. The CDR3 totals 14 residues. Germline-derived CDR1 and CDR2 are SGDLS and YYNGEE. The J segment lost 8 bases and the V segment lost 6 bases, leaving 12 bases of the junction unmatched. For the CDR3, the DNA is TGTGCCAGCACCCCAGGTCAGGGGGCTCGGGGCTACACCTTC. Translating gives CASTPGQGARGYTF.

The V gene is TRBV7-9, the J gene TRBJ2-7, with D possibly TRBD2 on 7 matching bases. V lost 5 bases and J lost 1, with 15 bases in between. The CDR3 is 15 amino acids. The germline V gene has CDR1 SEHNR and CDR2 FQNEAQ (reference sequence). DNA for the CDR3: TGTGCCAGCAGCCCCGTGGGGGGGCGATCCTACGAGCAGTACTTC. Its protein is CASSPVGGRSYEQYF.

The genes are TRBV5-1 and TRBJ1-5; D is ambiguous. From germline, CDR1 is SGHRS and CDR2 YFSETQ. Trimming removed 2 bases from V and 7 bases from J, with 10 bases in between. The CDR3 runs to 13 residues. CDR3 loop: CASSFGDQQPQHF. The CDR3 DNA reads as TGCGCCAGCAGCTTTGGAGATCAGCAGCCCCAGCATTTT.

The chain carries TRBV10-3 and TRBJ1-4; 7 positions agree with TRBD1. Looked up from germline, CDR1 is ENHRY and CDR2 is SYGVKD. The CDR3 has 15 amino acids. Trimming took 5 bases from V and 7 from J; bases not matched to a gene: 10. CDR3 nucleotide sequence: TGTGCCATCAGTCCGGGACAGTCTCTTGGTGAAAAACTGTTTTTT. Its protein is CAISPGQSLGEKLFF.

CDR3 sequence (DNA): TGTGCCAGCAGCTTCCCTGCTAATCTTGGCTACACCTTC. Protein sequence: CASSFPANLGYTF. The V call is TRBV5-8, the J call TRBJ1-2; D unresolved. The CDR3 has 13 amino acids. The germline V gene encodes CDR1 SGHTS and CDR2 YDEGEE. The V and J ends lost 2 bases and 7 bases respectively, with 12 bases between them.

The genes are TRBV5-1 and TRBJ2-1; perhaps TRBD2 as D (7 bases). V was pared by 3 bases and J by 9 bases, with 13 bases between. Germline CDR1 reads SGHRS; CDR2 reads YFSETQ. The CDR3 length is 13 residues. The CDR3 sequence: CASSWGGAFEQFF. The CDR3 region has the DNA TGCGCCAGCAGCTGGGGGGGGGCGTTTGAGCAGTTCTTC.

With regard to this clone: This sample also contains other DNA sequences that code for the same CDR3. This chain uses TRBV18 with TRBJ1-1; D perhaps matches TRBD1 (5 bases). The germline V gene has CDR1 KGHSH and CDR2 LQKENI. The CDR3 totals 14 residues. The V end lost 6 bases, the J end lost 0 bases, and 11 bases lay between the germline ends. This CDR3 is CASSPDRVNTEAFF. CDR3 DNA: TGTGCCAGCTCCCCCGACAGAGTGAACACTGAAGCTTTCTTT.

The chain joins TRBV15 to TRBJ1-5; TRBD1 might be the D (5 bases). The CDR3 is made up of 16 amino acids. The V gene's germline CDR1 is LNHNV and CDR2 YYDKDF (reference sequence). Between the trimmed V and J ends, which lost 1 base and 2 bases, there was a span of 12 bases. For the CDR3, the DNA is TGTGCCACCAGCAGAGTCGGGGGGTCTGGCAATCAGCCCCAGCATTTT. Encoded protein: CATSRVGGSGNQPQHF.

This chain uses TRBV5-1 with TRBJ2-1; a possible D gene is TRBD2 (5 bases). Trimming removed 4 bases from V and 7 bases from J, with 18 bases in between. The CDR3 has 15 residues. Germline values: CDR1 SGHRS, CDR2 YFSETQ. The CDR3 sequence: CASSLRGEGVNEQFF. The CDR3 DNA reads TGCGCCAGCAGCCTCCGCGGTGAGGGTGTGAATGAGCAGTTCTTC.